This T cell receptor beta chain was captured by sequencing in a study of T-cell memory formation after mild COVID-19. Study details: TCR clusters showed largely donor specificity.

CDR3 length: 14 amino acids. Germline V CDR1 and CDR2: MDHEN, SYDVKM. V was cut by 6 bases and J by 4 bases, with 10 bases left in between. Worth noting for this clonotype: Its target is not known.

Study results and limitations: Pre-infection memory showed some responding clones, and this suggested that cross-reactive memory joined. Among clones contracting day 15 to 85, CD4/CD8 was balanced, whereas later expanders leaned CD4+. Clonal second-wave expansions that peaked on day 37 had unconfirmed SARS-CoV-2 specificity.

MiXCR was run by TCRdb on the 5' RACE reads, yielding one entry per CDR3 protein. The table records more than 250,000 distinct CDR3 sequences, roughly 17% of them present only once. The sample taken for sequencing was PBMCs or a T cell subset sorted from them (not recorded which). The TCR was taken from a man aged 18 to 29 who had mild COVID-19 (a few samples of this study predate the infection). Cell type and time point are not known. The chain joins TRBV28 to TRBJ1-6; weak D call: TRBD1 (5 bases). The CDR3 DNA is TGTGCCAGCAGCCCGGGGGATTATAATTCACCCCTCCACTTT. It specifies CASSPGDYNSPLHF.